This TCR beta chain emerged from a study of T cells expressing NK-cell markers. Looking at the study overall: From sorted CD3+CD56+NKG2C+, CD3+CD56+NKG2C- and CD3+CD56-NKG2C+ T cells came the TCR beta repertoires. Findings and limits, study-wide: Clarity on HCMV specificity was lacking for the expanded NKG2C+ T cell clones. In a handful of donors, dominant CD3+CD56+NKG2C+ clonotypes ranked among the top 10 CD8+ clonotypes. The CD3+CD56-NKG2C+ fraction of a handful of donors was likewise dominated by these clonotypes.

Germline V gene data show CDR1 as SGHAT and CDR2 as FQNNGV. The CDR3 runs to 13 residues. On this clonotype: What it recognizes is unknown.

TCRdb re-called the 5' RACE reads; one entry per CDR3 protein, DNA not given. The sample is made up of 150,000 to 180,000 distinct CDR3 sequences, and the top ten hold 37% of it. The TCR sequence derives from a woman in her forties or fifties in good health. This chain connects TRBV11-2 to TRBJ2-1; the TCRdb D gene call, TRBD1, has no DNA to confirm it. The source material was blood T cells: a sorted CD56 or NKG2C T cell subset, CD4+ or CD8+ T cells, or bulk PBMC T cells (not recorded which). The CDR3 here is CASRETGRNEQFF.